The 30 T cell receptor beta chains below were found in one sample sequenced in a study of metastatic and nonmetastatic thyroid tumors. All patients reached thyroid surgery having received no treatment beforehand. Using MiXCR, TCRdb re-called clones from the PCR reads. The table lists around 35,000 clones, approximately 17% of them singletons. Sequencing input: blood. Receptor source: a male donor with papillary thyroid cancer or a benign thyroid nodule (not recorded which). Some clones in this sample may be carry-over from other donors' samples.

This clone was observed at least ten times. The chain has TRBV7-4 and TRBJ1-5; 7 bases are shared with TRBD1. Germline loops: CDR1 SGHVT, CDR2 SQSDAQ. CDR3 size: 17 residues. The ends lost 1 base at V and 2 bases at J; junction bases unmatched: 8. The CDR3 sequence is CASSLEDRRRGNQPQHF. CDR3 DNA: TGTGCCAGCAGCTTAGAGGACAGGAGAAGGGGCAATCAGCCCCAGCATTTT.

In this sample, this clone turned up many times. V gene TRBV5-1 combines with J gene TRBJ2-1; TRBD2 agrees at 13 bases. Trimming took 4 bases from V and 12 from J; bases not matched to a gene: 7. Germline loops: CDR1 SGHRS, CDR2 YFSETQ. CDR3 length: 14 residues. This chain's CDR3 is CASSGGLAGVGQFF. The CDR3 region has the DNA TGCGCCAGCAGCGGCGGACTAGCGGGAGTGGGGCAGTTCTTC. The complete variable domain, with remaining parts taken from reference TRBV5-1 and TRBJ2-1, reads KAGVTQTPRYLIKTRGQQVTLSCSPISGHRSVSWYQQTPGQGLQFLFEYFSETQRNKGNFPGRFSGRQFSNSRSEMNVSTLELGDSALYLCASSGGLAGVGQFFGPGTRLTVL.

This clone was seen at least ten times. A much bigger clone sits one base away, suggesting this may be a read error. The chain uses TRBV6-4 and TRBJ2-2; unclear D gene. Germline loops: CDR1 MRHNA, CDR2 SNTAGT. There are 14 residues in the CDR3. Trimming removed 6 bases at V and 7 bases at J, with 15 bases between. CDR3 bases: TGTGCCAGCAGCTCATCCCTGGAGTACGGGGAGCTGTTTTTT. This translates into CASSSSLEYGELFF.

There are many counts of this clone. Other DNA sequences in this specimen translate into the identical CDR3. J is TRBJ2-7 and V is TRBV14; no clear D. Germline V gives CDR1 SGHDN, CDR2 FVKESK. The CDR3 is 13 residues long. The V end lost 8 bases, the J end lost 3 bases, and 14 bases lay between the germline ends. CDR3 sequence: CASGQVGDYEQYF. CDR3 nucleotides: TGTGCCAGCGGGCAAGTTGGGGACTACGAGCAGTACTTC.

Ten or more counts support this clone. The chain links TRBV6-7 to TRBJ1-6, with no clear D. TRBV6-7 is labeled an ORF, and its function is uncertain. The CDR3 runs 14 residues. The ends were cut back, 9 bases at V and 0 bases at J, with 9 bases in the middle. The CDR3: CARCSGSYNSPLHF. CDR3 coding DNA: TGTGCCAGATGCTCAGGCTCCTATAATTCACCCCTCCACTTT.

This clone was counted many times. This chain uses TRBV10-3 with TRBJ2-1, with D possibly matching TRBD2 (6 bases). There are 13 residues in the CDR3. Between the trimmed V and J ends, which lost 4 bases and 4 bases, there was a span of 8 bases. Looked up from germline, CDR1 is ENHRY and CDR2 is SYGVKD. In DNA form, the CDR3 reads TGTGCCATCAGTGTTGGGGGGTACAATGAGCAGTTCTTC. Translation gives CAISVGGYNEQFF.

This clone occurred many times. Other DNA sequences of this sample code for an identical CDR3. The rearrangement uses TRBV5-6 and TRBJ2-1; D may match TRBD1 or TRBD2 (5 bases each). With 6 bases removed from V and 10 bases from J, the gap between germline ends came to 11 bases. Germline lookup yields CDR1 SGHDT and CDR2 YYEEEE. This CDR3 is 11 amino acids long. CDR3 DNA sequence: TGTGCCAGCAAGGGGCCGGGGGAGCAGTTCTTC. This sequence encodes CASKGPGEQFF.

This clone was seen many times. An end of the junction differs from the germline gene, which may be a read error. The rearrangement links TRBV7-7 to TRBJ2-1; D not resolved. Looked up from germline, CDR1 is SSHAT and CDR2 is FNYEAQ (reference sequence). The CDR3 covers 13 residues. The CDR3 loop reads CASSPSKLDEQFF. CDR3 nucleotide sequence: TGTGCTAGCAGTCCGTCGAAGTTGGACGAGCAGTTCTTC.

This clone has at least ten counts. This chain joins TRBV19 and TRBJ2-1; 9 bases line up with TRBD1. Germline V gives CDR1 LNHDA, CDR2 SQIVND (reference sequence). CDR3 length equals 15 residues. Losses at the gene ends were 4 bases for V and 9 bases for J; bases not matched to a gene: 10. The CDR3 loop is CASSTMGQGRSEQFF. The DNA of the CDR3 is TGTGCCAGTAGTACCATGGGACAGGGTAGGAGTGAGCAGTTCTTC.

Only a few counts were recorded for this clone. The V and J genes are TRBV29-1 and TRBJ2-7, with D possibly being TRBD1 (5 bases). Germline assignment: CDR1 SQVTM and CDR2 ANQGSEA. Trimming cost V 5 bases and J 1 base, with 12 bases left between them. The CDR3 sequence is 13 residues long. The CDR3 nucleotides read TGCAGCGTTCCCTGGACATGGTCCTACGAGCAGTACTTC. Translating it yields CSVPWTWSYEQYF.

The chain recombines TRBV10-1 with TRBJ2-1; 9 bases line up with TRBD2. The CDR3 is 14 amino acids. Unmatched junction bases numbered 5, after V lost 5 bases and J lost 6 bases. Germline loops: CDR1 WNHNN, CDR2 SYGVQD (reference sequence). CDR3 sequence reads: CASSYSGSSNEQFF. CDR3 sequence (DNA): TGCGCCAGCAGTTATAGCGGGAGTAGCAATGAGCAGTTCTTC.

As concerns this clone: The junction departs from germline at one end; a sequencing error may be responsible. The sample has other DNA sequences that encode this CDR3 too. The V gene is TRBV20-1, the J gene TRBJ2-2, with D hard to call. The CDR3 contains 15 residues. Germline V gene sequence: CDR1 DFQATT, CDR2 SNEGSKA (reference sequence). The CDR3 DNA reads as TGCAGTGCTAGACCCCTTGCAGGTGCCACCGGTGAGCTGTTTTTT. Protein: CSARPLAGATGELFF.

This clone occurred a few times. The chain links TRBV3-1 to TRBJ2-3; the D is unclear. The V gene lost 4 bases and the J gene lost 4 bases, with 9 bases spanning the gap. This CDR3 has 13 amino acids. Germline CDR1 and CDR2: LGHDT and YNNKEL (reference sequence). CDR3 in DNA: TGTGCCAGCAGCCCGGGCAGCCCAGATACGCAGTATTTT. Translating gives CASSPGSPDTQYF.

This clone occurred many times. The CDR3: CASSSAGGVDGYTF. For the CDR3, the DNA is TGCGCCAGCAGTAGCGCCGGTGGGGTGGATGGCTACACCTTC. This sequence joins TRBV4-1 and TRBJ1-2; the D is unclear. The CDR3 runs 14 residues. Trimming pared 6 bases from V and 6 bases from J, leaving 17 bases between. Germline values: CDR1 MGHRA, CDR2 YSYEKL.

This clone was detected many times. The rearrangement links TRBV20-1 to TRBJ2-3; D unresolved. Trimming shortened V by 6 bases and J by 0 bases, and 7 bases separated the two germline ends. In germline, CDR1 is DFQATT, CDR2 SNEGSKA (reference sequence). The CDR3 loop spans 12 amino acids. The CDR3 is CSADESTDTQYF. CDR3 DNA sequence: TGCAGTGCGGACGAAAGCACAGATACGCAGTATTTT.

This clone was seen at least ten times. The chain joins TRBV7-9 to TRBJ2-7; D gene uncertain. This CDR3 comprises 12 residues. V lost 4 bases and J lost 3, with 7 bases in between. The germline V gene encodes CDR1 SEHNR and CDR2 FQNEAQ (reference sequence). DNA of the CDR3: TGTGCCAGCAGCTCAACAGACTACGAGCAGTACTTC. Its translation: CASSSTDYEQYF.

This clone was counted ten times or more. Other DNA sequences from this sample encode an identical CDR3 as well. The gene calls are TRBV9 and TRBJ2-7, with 7 bases lining up with TRBD2. Germline assignment: CDR1 SGDLS and CDR2 YYNGEE. This CDR3 spans 14 amino acids. The junction had 1 base not matched to a gene; V was cut back by 0 bases and J by 1 base. DNA of the CDR3: TGTGCCAGCAGCGTAGGGACTAGATCCTACGAGCAGTACTTC. It is translated as CASSVGTRSYEQYF. The full variable domain, in which reference TRBV9 and TRBJ2-7 provide the parts outside the CDR3, is DSGVTQTPKHLITATGQRVTLRCSPRSGDLSVYWYQQSLDQGLQFLIQYYNGEERAKGNILERFSAQQFPDLHSELNLSSLELGDSALYFCASSVGTRSYEQYFGPGTRLTVT.

This clone occurred many times. The V and J genes are TRBV24-1 and TRBJ2-3, with TRBD2 identical over 7 bases. This CDR3 spans 15 amino acids. With V trimmed by 8 bases and J by 0 bases, 7 bases remained unmatched. Germline V lookup: CDR1 KGHDR, CDR2 SFDVKD. CDR3 loop: CATNHGGSSTDTQYF. The CDR3 coding sequence is TGTGCCACCAACCATGGCGGGAGTAGCACAGATACGCAGTATTTT.

This clone has a count of ten or more. This rearrangement joins TRBV11-3 to TRBJ2-7; 10 bases fit TRBD2. The CDR3 consists of 17 residues. Germline CDR1 and CDR2: SGHNT and YENEEA. V shed 2 bases, J shed 3 bases, and the junction held 10 bases outside the gene matches. CDR3 nucleotides: TGTGCCAGCAGCTTAAGGGCCCTAGCGGGAGTTTACTACGAGCAGTACTTC. Translating gives CASSLRALAGVYYEQYF.

The CDR3 DNA reads TGTGCCAGCAGTTTCAGGGGAGCCTACGAGCAGTACTTC. It encodes CASSFRGAYEQYF. This chain uses TRBV27 with TRBJ2-7, with D tentatively TRBD1 (6 bases). Germline values: CDR1 MNHEY, CDR2 SMNVEV (reference sequence). The CDR3 runs 13 residues. V shed 3 bases and J shed 2 bases, with 8 bases lying between them.

This clone appeared many times. The V gene is TRBV20-1, the J gene TRBJ1-1; D remains ambiguous. V shed 4 bases and J shed 1 base, with 7 bases lying between them. The CDR3 extends over 12 amino acids. CDR1 is DFQATT, CDR2 SNEGSKA, per germline (reference sequence). The CDR3 DNA is TGCAGTGCTATGGGTCCGAACACTGAAGCTTTCTTT. Translated: CSAMGPNTEAFF.

The chain carries TRBV5-1 and TRBJ2-7; D might be TRBD1 or TRBD2, each matching 5 bases. Germline lookup yields CDR1 SGHRS and CDR2 YFSETQ. Trimming pared 0 bases from V and 2 bases from J, leaving 15 bases between. The CDR3 spans 16 residues. This chain's CDR3 is CASSLVLGTDTYEQYF. CDR3 nucleotides: TGCGCCAGCAGCTTGGTCCTCGGGACGGACACCTACGAGCAGTACTTC. The full variable domain, its missing parts supplied by reference TRBV5-1 and TRBJ2-7, is KAGVTQTPRYLIKTRGQQVTLSCSPISGHRSVSWYQQTPGQGLQFLFEYFSETQRNKGNFPGRFSGRQFSNSRSEMNVSTLELGDSALYLCASSLVLGTDTYEQYFGPGTRLTVT.

In DNA, the CDR3 is TGTGCCAGCAGGTCGCAGGGGGCATCATATACGCAGTATTTT. Its translation: CASRSQGASYTQYF. The chain uses TRBV27 and TRBJ2-3, with TRBD1 matching over 8 bases. Germline trimming cut 6 bases from V and 7 bases from J; bases unmatched to any gene: 9. Germline V gives CDR1 MNHEY, CDR2 SMNVEV (reference sequence). The CDR3 has 14 amino acids.

Ten or more counts support this clone. CDR3 coding DNA: TGTGCCAGCAGTTCACTACAGGGTTCTGGGGCCAACGTCCTGACTTTC. The encoded protein is CASSSLQGSGANVLTF. This chain connects TRBV28 to TRBJ2-6, with D maybe TRBD1 (6 bases). CDR1 is MDHEN, CDR2 SYDVKM, per germline. Trimming removed 4 bases at V and 1 base at J, with 11 bases between. There are 16 residues in the CDR3. Filled out from reference TRBV28 and TRBJ2-6, the complete variable domain reads DVKVTQSSRYLVKRTGEKVFLECVQDMDHENMFWYRQDPGLGLRLIYFSYDVKMKEKGDIPEGYSVSREKKERFSLILESASTNQTSMYLCASSSLQGSGANVLTFGAGSRLTVL.

This clone was picked up many times. V and J are TRBV6-6 and TRBJ2-1; D is uncertain. Germline V gene data show CDR1 as MNHNY and CDR2 as SVGAGI (reference sequence). The CDR3 is made up of 16 amino acids. Trimming removed 2 bases from V and 3 bases from J, with 14 bases in between. This CDR3 reads CASSYRSQLNYNEQFF. The CDR3 region has the DNA TGTGCCAGCAGTTACCGCAGTCAACTGAACTACAATGAGCAGTTCTTC.

This clone was seen more than once but under ten times. Lacking the conserved final phenylalanine or tryptophan, this CDR3 likely reflects a read error. The chain recombines TRBV11-1 with TRBJ2-1, with 9 bases that match TRBD2. CDR3 length: 15 residues. Germline CDR1 reads SGHAT; CDR2 reads FQDESV (reference sequence). The CDR3 DNA reads TGTTCCAGCAGCCCCGGGACTAGCAGATACAATGAGCAGTTCCTC. Encoded protein: CSSSPGTSRYNEQFL.

This clone came up many times. The chain carries TRBV6-1 and TRBJ1-3, with D unclear. CDR3 length equals 15 residues. Between the trimmed V and J ends, which lost 7 bases and 0 bases, there was a span of 13 bases. Germline CDR1 MNHNS, CDR2 SASEGT. CDR3 DNA sequence: TGTGCCAGCATATCCAGGACCCGCTCTGGAAACACCATATATTTT. This gives the protein CASISRTRSGNTIYF.

In its sample, this clone was seen many times. A single base separates this from a much larger clone, so it may be a read error. The CDR3 does not end in the conserved phenylalanine or tryptophan, so this is likely a read error. V is TRBV12-3 or TRBV12-4 and J is TRBJ1-5; possibly TRBD1 for D (5 bases). The V end lost 5 bases, the J end lost 0 bases, and 17 bases lay between the germline ends. The CDR3 spans 17 residues. The DNA of the CDR3 is TGTGCCAGCAGTCCCCGAAATCCGACAGTTAGCAATCAGCCCCAGCATCTT. Translation gives CASSPRNPTVSNQPQHL.

This clone was observed many times. The V gene is TRBV7-9, the J gene TRBJ2-4, with D unresolved. Deletions cut 2 bases from V and 8 bases from J, with 13 bases between. Per germline, CDR1 SEHNR and CDR2 FQNEAQ (reference sequence). The CDR3 is made up of 14 amino acids. CDR3 sequence: CASSLTRRGDIQYF. CDR3 coding DNA: TGTGCCAGCAGCTTAACTCGCCGCGGAGACATTCAGTACTTC.

The genes are TRBV12-3 or TRBV12-4 and TRBJ2-1; D is perhaps TRBD1 (5 bases). Trimming shortened V by 6 bases and J by 1 base, and 13 bases separated the two germline ends. The CDR3 has 15 residues. In nucleotides, the CDR3 is TGTGCCAGCAGGACAGTGAGTGGGTCCTACAATGAGCAGTTCTTC. It translates to CASRTVSGSYNEQFF.